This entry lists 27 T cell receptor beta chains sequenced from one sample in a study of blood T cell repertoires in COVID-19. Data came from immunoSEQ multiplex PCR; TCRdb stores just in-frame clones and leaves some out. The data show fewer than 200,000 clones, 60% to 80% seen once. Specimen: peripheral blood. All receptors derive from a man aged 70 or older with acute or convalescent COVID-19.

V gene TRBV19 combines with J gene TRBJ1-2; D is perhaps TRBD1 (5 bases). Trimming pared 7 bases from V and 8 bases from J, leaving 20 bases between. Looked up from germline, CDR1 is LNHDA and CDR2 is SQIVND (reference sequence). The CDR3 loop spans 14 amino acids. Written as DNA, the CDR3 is TGTGCCAGTACCATTTTCCCAGGGCTAGAAGGCTACACCTTC. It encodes CASTIFPGLEGYTF. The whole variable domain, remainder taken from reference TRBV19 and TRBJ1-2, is DGGITQSPKYLFRKEGQNVTLSCEQNLNHDAMYWYRQDPGQGLRLIYYSQIVNDFQKGDIAEGYSVSREKKESFPLTVTSAQKNPTAFYLCASTIFPGLEGYTFGSGTRLTVV.

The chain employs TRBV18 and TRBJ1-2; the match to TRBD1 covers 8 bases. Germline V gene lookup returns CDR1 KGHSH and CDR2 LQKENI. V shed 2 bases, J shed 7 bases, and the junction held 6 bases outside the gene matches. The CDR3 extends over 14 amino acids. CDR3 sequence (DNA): TGTGCCAGCTCACCAGGGGACAGGACTTCTGGCTACACCTTC. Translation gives CASSPGDRTSGYTF.

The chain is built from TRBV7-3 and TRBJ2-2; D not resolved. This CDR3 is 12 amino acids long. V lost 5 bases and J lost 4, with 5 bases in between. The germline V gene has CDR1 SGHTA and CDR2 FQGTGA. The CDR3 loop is CASSLLTGELFF. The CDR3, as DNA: TGTGCCAGCAGCCTCCTCACCGGGGAGCTGTTTTTT. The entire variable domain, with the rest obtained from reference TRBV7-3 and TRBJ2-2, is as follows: GAGVSQTPSNKVTEKGKYVELRCDPISGHTALYWYRQSLGQGPEFLIYFQGTGAADDSGLPNDRFFAVRPEGSVSTLKIQRTERGDSAVYLCASSLLTGELFFGEGSRLTVL.

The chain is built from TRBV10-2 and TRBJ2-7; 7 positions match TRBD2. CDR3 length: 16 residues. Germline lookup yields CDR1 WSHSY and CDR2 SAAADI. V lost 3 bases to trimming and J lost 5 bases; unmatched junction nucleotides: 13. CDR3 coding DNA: TGCGCCAGCAGTGATTGGCGGGGGTTTAATTCCCACGAGCAGTACTTC. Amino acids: CASSDWRGFNSHEQYF.

The CDR3 region is CASSLWGGGQETQYF. The CDR3 bases are TGTGCCAGCAGTTTATGGGGAGGGGGTCAGGAGACCCAGTACTTC. The chain is built from TRBV28 and TRBJ2-5; the D gene is possibly TRBD2 (7 bases). Germline-derived CDR1 and CDR2 are MDHEN and SYDVKM. V dropped 0 bases and J dropped 5 bases, with 13 bases sitting between them. The CDR3 consists of 15 residues.

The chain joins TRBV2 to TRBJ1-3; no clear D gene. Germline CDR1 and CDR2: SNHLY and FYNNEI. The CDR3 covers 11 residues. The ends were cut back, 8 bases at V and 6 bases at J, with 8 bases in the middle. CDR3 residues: CASARKNTIYF. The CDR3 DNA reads TGTGCCAGCGCGAGGAAAAACACCATATATTTT.

The CDR3 loop is CASSLVASGGRGTQYF. CDR3 DNA: TGTGCCAGCAGCTTAGTGGCTAGCGGGGGCCGGGGGACCCAGTACTTC. The chain combines TRBV11-2 with TRBJ2-5; TRBD2 agrees at 10 bases. The germline CDR1 and CDR2 sequences are SGHAT and FQNNGV. With V trimmed by 1 base and J by 7 bases, 9 bases remained unmatched. CDR3 length: 16 amino acids.

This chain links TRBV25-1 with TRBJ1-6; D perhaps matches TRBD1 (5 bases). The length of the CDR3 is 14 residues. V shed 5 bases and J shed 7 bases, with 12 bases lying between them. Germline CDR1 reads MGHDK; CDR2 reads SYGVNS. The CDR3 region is CASSNQGRNSPLHF. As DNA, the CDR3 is TGTGCCAGCAGTAATCAGGGTCGGAATTCACCCCTCCACTTT. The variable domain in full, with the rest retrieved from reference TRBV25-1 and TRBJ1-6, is EADIYQTPRYLVIGTGKKITLECSQTMGHDKMYWYQQDPGMELHLIHYSYGVNSTEKGDLSSESTVSRIRTEHFPLTLESARPSHTSQYLCASSNQGRNSPLHFGNGTRLTVT.

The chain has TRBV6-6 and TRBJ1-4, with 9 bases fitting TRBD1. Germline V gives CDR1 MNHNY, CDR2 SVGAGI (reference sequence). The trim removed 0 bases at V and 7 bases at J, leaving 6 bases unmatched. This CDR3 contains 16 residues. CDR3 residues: CASSYSSGTGSEKLFF. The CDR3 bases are TGTGCCAGCAGTTACTCGAGCGGGACAGGGTCTGAAAAACTGTTTTTT.

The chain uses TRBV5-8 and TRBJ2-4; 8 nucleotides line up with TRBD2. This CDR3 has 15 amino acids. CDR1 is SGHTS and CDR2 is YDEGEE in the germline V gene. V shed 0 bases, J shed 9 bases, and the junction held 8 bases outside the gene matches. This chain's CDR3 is CASSLDTGGPGIQYF. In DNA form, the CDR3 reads TGTGCCAGCAGCTTGGACACGGGGGGGCCAGGCATTCAGTACTTC.

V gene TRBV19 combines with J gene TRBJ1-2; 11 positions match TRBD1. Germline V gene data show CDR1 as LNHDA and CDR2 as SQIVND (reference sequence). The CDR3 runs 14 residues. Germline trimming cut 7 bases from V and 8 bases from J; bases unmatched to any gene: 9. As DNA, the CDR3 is TGTGCCAGTACCGGGACAGGGGGACCTCGGGGCTACACCTTC. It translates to CASTGTGGPRGYTF.

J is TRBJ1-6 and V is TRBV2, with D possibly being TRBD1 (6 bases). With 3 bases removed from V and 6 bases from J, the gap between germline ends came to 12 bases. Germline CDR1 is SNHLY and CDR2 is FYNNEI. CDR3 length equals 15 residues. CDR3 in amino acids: CASSDRGQINSPLHF. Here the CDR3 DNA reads TGTGCCAGCAGTGATCGAGGACAGATTAATTCACCCCTCCACTTT.

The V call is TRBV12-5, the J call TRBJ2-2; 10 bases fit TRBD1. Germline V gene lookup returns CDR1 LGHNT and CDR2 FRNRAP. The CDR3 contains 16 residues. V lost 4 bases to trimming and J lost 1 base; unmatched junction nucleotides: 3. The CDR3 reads CASGSRTGGNTGELFF. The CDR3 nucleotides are TGTGCTAGTGGTTCCCGGACAGGGGGGAACACCGGGGAGCTGTTTTTT.

The CDR3, as DNA: TGTGCCAGTAGTCTAGCGACCGCTCCGGGGGGAAAACTGTTTTTT. It codes for CASSLATAPGGKLFF. The chain has TRBV19 and TRBJ1-4; D may be TRBD1 (5 bases). Germline values: CDR1 LNHDA, CDR2 SQIVND (reference sequence). The CDR3 loop spans 15 amino acids. Trimming shortened V by 5 bases and J by 10 bases, and 20 bases separated the two germline ends.

CDR3 in amino acids: CASSPPDRASQPQHF. The CDR3 DNA sequence: TGTGCCAGCAGTCCCCCCGACAGGGCATCCCAGCCCCAGCATTTT. The J gene is TRBJ1-5, the V gene TRBV28, with 7 bases lining up with TRBD1. J gave up 7 bases and V 5 bases, and 11 bases lay outside the gene matches. Germline CDR1 MDHEN, CDR2 SYDVKM. CDR3 length: 15 amino acids.

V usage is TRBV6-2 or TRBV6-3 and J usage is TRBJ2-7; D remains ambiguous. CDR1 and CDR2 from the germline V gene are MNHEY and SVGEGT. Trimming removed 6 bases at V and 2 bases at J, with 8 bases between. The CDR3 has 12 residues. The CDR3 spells CASSFGAYEQYF. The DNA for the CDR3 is TGTGCCAGCAGCTTCGGTGCCTACGAGCAGTACTTC.

In nucleotides, the CDR3 is TGTGCCAGCAGTGAAGCCTTGACACATATGAACACTGAAGCTTTCTTT. Translation: CASSEALTHMNTEAFF. The chain carries TRBV2 and TRBJ1-1; no clear D. The CDR3 spans 16 residues. The germline V gene encodes CDR1 SNHLY and CDR2 FYNNEI. The V gene lost 0 bases and the J gene lost 0 bases, with 11 bases spanning the gap.

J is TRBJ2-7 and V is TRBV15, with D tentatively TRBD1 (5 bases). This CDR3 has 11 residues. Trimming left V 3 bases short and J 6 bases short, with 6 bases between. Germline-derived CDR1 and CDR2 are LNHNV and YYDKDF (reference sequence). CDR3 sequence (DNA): TGTGCCACCAGCAGTACAGGCGAGCAGTACTTC. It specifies CATSSTGEQYF. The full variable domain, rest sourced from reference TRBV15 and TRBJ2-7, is DAMVIQNPRYQVTQFGKPVTLSCSQTLNHNVMYWYQQKSSQAPKLLFHYYDKDFNNEADTPDNFQSRRPNTSFCFLDIRSPGLGDTAMYLCATSSTGEQYFGPGTRLTVT.

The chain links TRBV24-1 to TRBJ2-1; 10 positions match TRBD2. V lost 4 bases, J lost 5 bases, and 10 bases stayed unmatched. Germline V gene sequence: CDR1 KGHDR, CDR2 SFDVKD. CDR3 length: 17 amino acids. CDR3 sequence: CATSDLPAGGPDNEQFF. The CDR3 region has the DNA TGTGCCACCAGTGACCTCCCAGCGGGAGGGCCCGACAATGAGCAGTTCTTC.

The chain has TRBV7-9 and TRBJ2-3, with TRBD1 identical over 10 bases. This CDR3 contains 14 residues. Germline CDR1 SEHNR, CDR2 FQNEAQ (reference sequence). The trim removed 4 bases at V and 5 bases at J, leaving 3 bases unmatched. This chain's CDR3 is CASSSTGGEDTQYF. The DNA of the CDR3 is TGTGCCAGCAGCTCGACAGGGGGCGAAGATACGCAGTATTTT.

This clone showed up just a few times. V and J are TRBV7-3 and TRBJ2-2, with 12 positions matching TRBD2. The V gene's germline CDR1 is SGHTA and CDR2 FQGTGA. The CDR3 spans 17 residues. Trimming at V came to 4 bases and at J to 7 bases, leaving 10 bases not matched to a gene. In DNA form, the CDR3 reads TGTGCCAGCAGCTCGCGGCCGGGGGGACTAGCGGGCGGGGAGCTGTTTTTT. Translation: CASSSRPGGLAGGELFF.

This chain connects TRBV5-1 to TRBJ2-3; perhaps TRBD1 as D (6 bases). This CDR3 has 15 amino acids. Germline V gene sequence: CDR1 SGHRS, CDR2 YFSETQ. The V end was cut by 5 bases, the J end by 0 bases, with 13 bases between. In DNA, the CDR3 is TGCGCCAGCAGGAAAGGACAGTCTAGCACAGATACGCAGTATTTT. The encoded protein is CASRKGQSSTDTQYF. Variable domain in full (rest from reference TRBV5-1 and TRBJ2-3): KAGVTQTPRYLIKTRGQQVTLSCSPISGHRSVSWYQQTPGQGLQFLFEYFSETQRNKGNFPGRFSGRQFSNSRSEMNVSTLELGDSALYLCASRKGQSSTDTQYFGPGTRLTVL.

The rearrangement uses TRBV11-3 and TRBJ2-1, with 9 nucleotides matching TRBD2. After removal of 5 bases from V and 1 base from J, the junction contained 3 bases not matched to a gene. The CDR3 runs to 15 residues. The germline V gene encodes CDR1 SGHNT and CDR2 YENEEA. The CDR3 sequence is CASSKTSGSYNEQFF. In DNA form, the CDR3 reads TGTGCCAGCAGCAAAACTAGCGGGTCCTACAATGAGCAGTTCTTC.

For the CDR3, the DNA is TGTGCCACCAGTGAGAGGACTAACACAGATACGCAGTATTTT. It codes for CATSERTNTDTQYF. J is TRBJ2-3 and V is TRBV24-1; perhaps TRBD2 as D (6 bases). This CDR3 comprises 14 residues. V was shortened by 4 bases and J by 2 bases, with 9 bases between the two germline ends. Per germline, CDR1 KGHDR and CDR2 SFDVKD.

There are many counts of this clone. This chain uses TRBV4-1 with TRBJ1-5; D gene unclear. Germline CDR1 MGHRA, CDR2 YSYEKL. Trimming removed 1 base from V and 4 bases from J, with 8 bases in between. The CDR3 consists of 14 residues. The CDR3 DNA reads TGCGCCAGCAGCCAAGCGGGGATTAATCAGCCCCAGCATTTT. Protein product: CASSQAGINQPQHF.

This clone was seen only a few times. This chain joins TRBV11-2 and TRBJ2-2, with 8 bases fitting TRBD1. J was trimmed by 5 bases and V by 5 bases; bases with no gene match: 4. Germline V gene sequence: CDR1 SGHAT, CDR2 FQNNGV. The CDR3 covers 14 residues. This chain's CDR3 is CASSRDRGTGELFF. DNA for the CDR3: TGTGCCAGCAGCAGAGACAGGGGAACCGGGGAGCTGTTTTTT.

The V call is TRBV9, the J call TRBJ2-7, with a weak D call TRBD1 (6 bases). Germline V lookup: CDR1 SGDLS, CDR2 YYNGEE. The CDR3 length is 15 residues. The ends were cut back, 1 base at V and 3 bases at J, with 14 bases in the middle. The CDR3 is CASSVSGTPLYEQYF. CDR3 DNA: TGTGCCAGCAGCGTATCCGGGACACCTCTCTACGAGCAGTACTTC.